A selection of T cell receptor beta chains follows, all from one sample in a study of T cells after posttransplantation cyclophosphamide. Sequenced by immunoSEQ multiplex PCR; TCRdb stores in-frame clones only, minus some. The sample consists of about 30,000 clones, around nine tenths of them appearing once. The sample consisted of naive CD4+ T cells sorted from blood. The receptors here all came from a man under 40 in good health and a related stem cell transplant donor. The CDR3 runs from the conserved cysteine through the conserved F or W. A D gene is named only where the DNA matches it firmly. Clone size is stated in some rows and not others, as once, few, many or a class when expanded.

D gene	V gene	clone size	J gene	CDR3 protein	CDR3 DNA
-	TRBV9	-	TRBJ1-2	CASSARYGYTF	TGTGCCAGCAGCGCCCGCTATGGCTACACCTTC
-	TRBV10-3	-	TRBJ1-5	CAISESGLPRGQPQHF	TGTGCCATCAGTGAGTCGGGACTTCCTCGAGGTCAGCCCCAGCATTTT
-	TRBV2	once	TRBJ1-1	CASNSGTLNTEAFF	TGTGCCAGCAATTCTGGGACATTGAACACTGAAGCTTTCTTT
-	TRBV5-1	-	TRBJ2-7	CASTTGTPPHEQYF	TGCGCCAGCACTACAGGGACCCCCCCCCACGAGCAGTACTTC
-	TRBV28	-	TRBJ2-7	CASSSSFRDTLIYEQYF	TGTGCCAGCAGCTCCTCTTTCCGGGACACCCTTATCTACGAGCAGTACTTC
TRBD2	TRBV6-1	-	TRBJ2-1	CASSLTSGGPNEQFF	TGTGCCAGCAGTTTGACTAGCGGGGGGCCCAATGAGCAGTTCTTC
-	TRBV6-1	once	TRBJ2-7	CASSEGYEQYF	TGTGCCAGCAGTGAAGGGTACGAGCAGTACTTC
TRBD1	TRBV5-1	-	TRBJ2-3	CASGTQGGADTQYF	TGCGCCAGCGGCACACAGGGGGGTGCAGATACGCAGTATTTT
-	TRBV7-8	-	TRBJ2-3	CASSPQGDTDTQYF	TGTGCCAGCAGCCCCCAGGGCGACACAGATACGCAGTATTTT
TRBD2	TRBV6-5	-	TRBJ2-3	CASKFAGGIDTQYF	TGTGCCAGCAAGTTCGCGGGGGGGATAGATACGCAGTATTTT
-	TRBV11-2	-	TRBJ1-2	CASSSDTYGYTF	TGTGCCAGCAGCTCGGACACGTATGGCTACACCTTC
TRBD1	TRBV4-2	-	TRBJ1-2	CASSQDRWTGYGYTF	TGTGCCAGCAGCCAAGATCGATGGACAGGCTATGGCTACACCTTC
TRBD1	TRBV9	-	TRBJ2-2	CASSAQAGQGPGELFF	TGTGCCAGCAGCGCTCAGGCGGGACAGGGCCCCGGGGAGCTGTTTTTT
TRBD1	TRBV28	-	TRBJ2-7	CASSVPAARGPEQYF	TGTGCCAGCAGTGTCCCTGCCGCCAGGGGGCCTGAGCAGTACTTC
-	TRBV27	few	TRBJ2-7	CASRELGGSYEQYF	TGTGCCAGCAGGGAACTGGGAGGCTCCTACGAGCAGTACTTC
TRBD1	TRBV19	-	TRBJ2-6	CASGTAVTVANVLTF	TGTGCCAGCGGGACAGCGGTAACGGTGGCCAACGTCCTGACTTTC
-	TRBV5-4	-	TRBJ1-1	CASSLPTGSDTEAFF	TGTGCCAGCAGCTTGCCCACAGGGAGCGACACTGAAGCTTTCTTT
TRBD1	TRBV2	-	TRBJ1-1	CASSNRGLTEAFF	TGTGCCAGCTCTAACAGGGGGCTGACTGAAGCTTTCTTT
TRBD2	TRBV12-5	-	TRBJ2-2	CASGTGLASTGELFF	TGTGCTAGTGGCACGGGACTAGCTAGCACCGGGGAGCTGTTTTTT
TRBD1	TRBV19	-	TRBJ1-5	CASSSDRGSWQPQHF	TGTGCCAGTAGTTCGGACAGGGGCTCATGGCAGCCCCAGCATTTT
TRBD2	TRBV5-1	-	TRBJ2-5	CASSLELAGGLETQYF	TGCGCCAGCAGCTTGGAACTAGCGGGGGGGCTGGAGACCCAGTACTTC
TRBD1	TRBV5-5	few	TRBJ1-3	CASSLIPGQGYSGNTIYF	TGTGCCAGCAGCTTGATTCCCGGACAGGGGTACTCTGGAAACACCATATATTTT
TRBD1	TRBV13	-	TRBJ1-6	CASTLQGTDLSPLHF	TGTGCCAGCACCCTTCAGGGGACAGACCTTTCACCCCTCCACTTT
TRBD1	TRBV7-3	-	TRBJ2-7	CASSATGSRQYF	TGTGCCAGCAGCGCGACAGGGTCGCGGCAGTACTTC
-	TRBV18	-	TRBJ1-1	CASSPGLGTGATEAFF	TGTGCCAGCTCACCGGGACTCGGAACTGGGGCCACTGAAGCTTTCTTT
-	TRBV14	-	TRBJ2-7	CASSRAGVYEQYF	TGTGCCAGCAGCCGGGCAGGGGTCTACGAGCAGTACTTC
TRBD2	TRBV18	-	TRBJ2-5	CASSPRKGGGERTQYF	TGTGCCAGCTCACCTCGTAAAGGCGGGGGGGAGAGGACCCAGTACTTC
TRBD1	TRBV7-2	-	TRBJ1-1	CASSLTGGLNTEAFF	TGTGCCAGCAGCTTAACAGGGGGCTTGAACACTGAAGCTTTCTTT
TRBD2	TRBV6-1	-	TRBJ2-4	CASSERSGGALAKNIQYF	TGTGCCAGCAGTGAACGTAGCGGGGGAGCGCTAGCCAAAAACATTCAGTACTTC
TRBD1	TRBV4-1	-	TRBJ1-3	CASSKRQGGNTIYF	TGCGCCAGCAGCAAACGACAGGGGGGAAACACCATATATTTT
-	TRBV9	-	TRBJ2-1	CASSAGSPYNEQFF	TGTGCCAGCAGCGCGGGGAGCCCCTACAATGAGCAGTTCTTC
-	TRBV9	-	TRBJ2-5	CASSGPGKETQYF	TGTGCCAGCAGCGGTCCGGGAAAAGAGACCCAGTACTTC
-	TRBV19	-	TRBJ1-5	CASSMGEGSNQPQHF	TGTGCCAGTAGTATGGGTGAGGGTAGCAATCAGCCCCAGCATTTT
-	TRBV11-2	-	TRBJ2-2	CASSFAERTGELFF	TGTGCCAGCAGCTTTGCAGAAAGAACCGGGGAGCTGTTTTTT
-	TRBV28	-	TRBJ1-6	CASSTREGGSPLHF	TGTGCCAGCAGTACCCGGGAGGGGGGTTCACCCCTCCACTTT
-	TRBV19	-	TRBJ2-3	CASSGDTQYF	TGTGCCAGTAGCGGGGATACGCAGTATTTT
TRBD1	TRBV18	-	TRBJ2-7	CASSPGDRAREQYF	TGTGCCAGCTCACCAGGGGACAGGGCTAGAGAGCAGTACTTC
-	TRBV2	-	TRBJ2-7	CASPKPGSNEQYF	TGTGCCAGCCCCAAGCCAGGGTCCAACGAGCAGTACTTC
-	TRBV7-3	-	TRBJ2-7	CASSPQHTGSYEQYF	TGTGCCAGCAGCCCCCAACACACGGGCTCCTACGAGCAGTACTTC
TRBD1	TRBV11-2	-	TRBJ1-1	CASSSPAKGAYEAFF	TGTGCCAGCAGCTCTCCCGCAAAGGGGGCGTATGAAGCTTTCTTT
-	TRBV19	-	TRBJ1-1	CASRPGRINTEAFF	TGTGCCAGTAGGCCGGGAAGGATCAACACTGAAGCTTTCTTT
-	TRBV7-9	-	TRBJ1-1	CASSFQVPKNTEAFF	TGTGCCAGCAGCTTTCAGGTCCCAAAGAACACTGAAGCTTTCTTT
-	TRBV5-1	-	TRBJ2-7	CASNSDSSSGEQYF	TGCGCCAGCAATTCGGACAGCTCCTCGGGAGAGCAGTACTTC
TRBD1	TRBV19	-	TRBJ1-2	CASSIDTGDKYGYTF	TGTGCCAGTAGTATAGACACAGGGGACAAGTATGGCTACACCTTC
TRBD1	TRBV19	-	TRBJ1-2	CASSISGTDLGYTF	TGTGCCAGTAGTATTTCCGGGACAGACCTTGGCTACACCTTC
-	TRBV27	-	TRBJ2-5	CASSLSGTSQETQYF	TGTGCCAGCAGTTTATCGGGGACATCTCAAGAGACCCAGTACTTC
-	TRBV28	-	TRBJ1-2	CASSLHAPGGHYGYTF	TGTGCCAGCAGTTTACATGCCCCCGGGGGACACTATGGCTACACCTTC
-	TRBV5-1	-	TRBJ2-2	CASSLQDPGTGELFF	TGCGCCAGCAGCTTGCAAGATCCAGGCACCGGGGAGCTGTTTTTT
-	TRBV27	-	TRBJ2-1	CASSFHGIGSGNEQFF	TGTGCCAGCAGTTTCCACGGAATAGGGTCAGGGAATGAGCAGTTCTTC
-	TRBV15	-	TRBJ1-5	CATSRAGDNNQPQHF	TGTGCCACCAGCAGAGCCGGGGACAACAATCAGCCCCAGCATTTT
-	TRBV9	-	TRBJ1-2	CASSVAEPLYGYTF	TGTGCCAGCAGCGTCGCAGAACCTCTCTATGGCTACACCTTC
-	TRBV9	-	TRBJ2-5	CASSVAGGFRETQYF	TGTGCCAGCAGCGTAGCCGGAGGGTTTAGGGAGACCCAGTACTTC
-	TRBV11-2	-	TRBJ1-3	CASSRGSGNTIYF	TGTGCCAGCAGCAGGGGTTCTGGAAACACCATATATTTT
-	TRBV15	-	TRBJ2-3	CATSRDPGGSTDTQYF	TGTGCCACCAGCAGAGATCCAGGGGGGAGCACAGATACGCAGTATTTT
TRBD1	TRBV12-5	-	TRBJ2-7	CASGIGTGAYEQYF	TGTGCTAGTGGTATCGGGACAGGGGCCTACGAGCAGTACTTC
TRBD1	TRBV4-3	-	TRBJ1-2	CASSLGQGGDGYTF	TGCGCCAGCAGCCTGGGACAGGGGGGAGATGGCTACACCTTC
-	TRBV5-1	-	TRBJ2-1	CASSSTRASSYNEQFF	TGCGCCAGCAGCTCTACCAGGGCTAGCTCCTACAATGAGCAGTTCTTC
-	TRBV29-1	-	TRBJ1-1	CSVEKRLPMGGAFF	TGCAGCGTTGAAAAGAGATTACCGATGGGGGGAGCTTTCTTT
TRBD1	TRBV6-4	-	TRBJ1-5	CASSDSRTGGRSSNQPQHF	TGTGCCAGCAGTGACTCGAGGACAGGGGGTAGAAGTAGCAATCAGCCCCAGCATTTT